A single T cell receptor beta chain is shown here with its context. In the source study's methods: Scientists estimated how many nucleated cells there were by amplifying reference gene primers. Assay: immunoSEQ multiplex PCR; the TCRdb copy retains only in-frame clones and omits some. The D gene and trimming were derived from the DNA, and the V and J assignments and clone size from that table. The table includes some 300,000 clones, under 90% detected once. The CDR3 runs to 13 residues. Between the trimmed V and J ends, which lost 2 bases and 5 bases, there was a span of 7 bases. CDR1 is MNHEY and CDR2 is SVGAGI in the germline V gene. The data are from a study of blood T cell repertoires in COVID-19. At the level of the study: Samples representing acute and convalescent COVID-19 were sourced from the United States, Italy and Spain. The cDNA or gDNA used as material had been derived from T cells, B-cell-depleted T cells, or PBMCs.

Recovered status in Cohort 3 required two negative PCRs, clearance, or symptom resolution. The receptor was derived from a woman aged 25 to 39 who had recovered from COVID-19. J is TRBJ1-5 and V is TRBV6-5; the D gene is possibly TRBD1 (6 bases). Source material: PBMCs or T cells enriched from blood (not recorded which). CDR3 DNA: TGTGCCAGCAGTTACCAGGGGCATCAGCCCCAGCATTTT. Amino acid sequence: CASSYQGHQPQHF.